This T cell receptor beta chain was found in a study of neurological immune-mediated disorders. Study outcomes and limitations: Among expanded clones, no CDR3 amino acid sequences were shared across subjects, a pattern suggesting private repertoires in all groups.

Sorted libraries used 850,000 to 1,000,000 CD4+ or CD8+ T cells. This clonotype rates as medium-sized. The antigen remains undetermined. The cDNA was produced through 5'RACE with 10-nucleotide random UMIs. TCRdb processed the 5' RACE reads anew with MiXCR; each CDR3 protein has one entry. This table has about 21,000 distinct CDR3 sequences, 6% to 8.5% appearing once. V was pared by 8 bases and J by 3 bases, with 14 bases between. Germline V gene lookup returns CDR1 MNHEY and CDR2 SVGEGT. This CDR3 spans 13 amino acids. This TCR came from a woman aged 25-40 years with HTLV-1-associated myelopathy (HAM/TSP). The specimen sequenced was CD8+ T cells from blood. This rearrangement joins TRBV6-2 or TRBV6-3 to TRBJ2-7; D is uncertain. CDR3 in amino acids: CASGLQSIYEQYF. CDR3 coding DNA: TGTGCCAGCGGTCTGCAGAGTATCTACGAGCAGTACTTC.